The clone carrying this TCR beta chain was picked up many times. What it recognizes is unknown. According to the study, TCR beta libraries were built with iRepertoire HTBI primers and CDR3-region Arm-PCR. One entry per CDR3 protein results from TCRdb running MiXCR on the multiplex PCR reads. The profile shows about 340,000 distinct CDR3 sequences, 15% to 20% of them singletons. Time point in this sample: persistent/refractory GD, antithyroid drugs over 5 years with positive TRAb. PBMC RNA served as the TCR library source. The CDR3 loop spans 15 amino acids. J lost 3 bases, V lost 3 bases, and 5 bases had no gene match. This entry belongs to a study of regulatory T cells in long-lasting Graves disease. Study background: Over-5-year antithyroid drug use with positive TSH receptor antibodies defined persistent Graves' disease in the study.

Overall study findings and caveats: Newly diagnosed disease favored TRBV20-1 and TRBJ2-1 over persistent disease. The study found persistent patients shared more public clonotypes (2,741) than new patients (about 990).

The source material was peripheral blood mononuclear cells (PBMCs), sampled when the disease was refractory, from a patient treated with antithyroid drugs. This rearrangement joins TRBV12-3 or TRBV12-4 to TRBJ2-5; 9 bases agree with TRBD2. This TCR came from a female donor with Graves disease. CDR3 sequence: CASSFSSGSKETQYF. DNA of the CDR3: TGTGCCAGCAGTTTTAGTAGCGGGAGTAAAGAGACCCAGTACTTC.